This T cell receptor beta chain derives from a study of blood T cell repertoires in COVID-19. Turning to the study itself: The analysed material was cDNA or gDNA that came from T cells, B-cell-depleted T cells, or PBMCs.

How the authors handled the data: Reference gene primer amplification yielded estimated nucleated cell counts. Generated by immunoSEQ multiplex PCR, the TCRdb table keeps only in-frame clones and is missing some. D and trimming come from the DNA, and the V and J calls and clone size come from that table. The repertoire includes about 140,000 clones, about 82% of them detected once, and 7% to 10% sits in the top ten. This CDR3 comprises 12 residues. The V end lost 5 bases, the J end lost 6 bases, and 11 bases lay between the germline ends. From germline, CDR1 is SGDLS and CDR2 YYNGEE. This TCR was recovered from a woman in her fifties or sixties with acute or convalescent COVID-19. Sequencing was carried out using peripheral blood. The gene calls are TRBV9 and TRBJ2-5; D remains ambiguous. The CDR3 region is CASSVGDQTQYF. As DNA, the CDR3 is TGTGCCAGCAGTGTGGGCGATCAGACCCAGTACTTC.